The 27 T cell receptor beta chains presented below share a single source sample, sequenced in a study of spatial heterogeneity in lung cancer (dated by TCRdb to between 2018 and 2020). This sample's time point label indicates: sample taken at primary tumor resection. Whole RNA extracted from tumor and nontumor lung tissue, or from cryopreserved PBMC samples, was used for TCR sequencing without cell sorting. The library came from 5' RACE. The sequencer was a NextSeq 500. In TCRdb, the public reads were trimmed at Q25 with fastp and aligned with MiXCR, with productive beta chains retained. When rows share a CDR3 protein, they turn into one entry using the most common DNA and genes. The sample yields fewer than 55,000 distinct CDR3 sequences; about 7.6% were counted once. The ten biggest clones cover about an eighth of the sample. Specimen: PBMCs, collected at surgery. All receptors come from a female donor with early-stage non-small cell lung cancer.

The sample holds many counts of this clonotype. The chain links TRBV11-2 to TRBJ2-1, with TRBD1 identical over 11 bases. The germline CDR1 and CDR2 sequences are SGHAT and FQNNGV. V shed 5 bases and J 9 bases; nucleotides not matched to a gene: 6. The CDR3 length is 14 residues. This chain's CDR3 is CASSPGQGAGEQFF. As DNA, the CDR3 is TGTGCCAGCAGCCCAGGACAGGGGGCGGGTGAGCAGTTCTTC.

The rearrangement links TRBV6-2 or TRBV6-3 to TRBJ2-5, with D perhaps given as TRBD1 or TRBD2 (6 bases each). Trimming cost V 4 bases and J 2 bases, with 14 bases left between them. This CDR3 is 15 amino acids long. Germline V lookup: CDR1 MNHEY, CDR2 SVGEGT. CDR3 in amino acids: CASSLLRGDQETQYF. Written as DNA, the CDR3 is TGTGCCAGCAGTTTATTGAGGGGGGATCAAGAGACCCAGTACTTC.

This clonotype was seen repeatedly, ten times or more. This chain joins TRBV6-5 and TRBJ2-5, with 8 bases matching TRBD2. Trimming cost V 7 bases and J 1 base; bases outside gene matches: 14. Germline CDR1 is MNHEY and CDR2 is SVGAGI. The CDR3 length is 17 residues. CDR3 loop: CASNLPAGAHIQETQYF. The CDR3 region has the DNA TGTGCCAGCAACCTCCCAGCGGGGGCACACATCCAAGAGACCCAGTACTTC.

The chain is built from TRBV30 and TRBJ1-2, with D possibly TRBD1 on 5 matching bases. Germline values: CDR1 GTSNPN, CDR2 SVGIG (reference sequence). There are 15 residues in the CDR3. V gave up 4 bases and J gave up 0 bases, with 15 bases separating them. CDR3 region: CAWNDPRRANYGYTF. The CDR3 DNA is TGTGCCTGGAACGACCCCCGCAGGGCTAACTATGGCTACACCTTC. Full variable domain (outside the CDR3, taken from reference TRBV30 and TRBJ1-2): SQTIHQWPATLVQPVGSPLSLECTVEGTSNPNLYWYRQAAGRGLQLLFYSVGIGQISSEVPQNLSASRPQDRQFILSSKKLLLSDSGFYLCAWNDPRRANYGYTFGSGTRLTVV.

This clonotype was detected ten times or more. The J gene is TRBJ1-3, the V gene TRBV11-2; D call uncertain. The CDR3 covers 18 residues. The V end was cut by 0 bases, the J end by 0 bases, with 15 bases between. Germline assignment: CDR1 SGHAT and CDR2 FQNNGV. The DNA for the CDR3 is TGTGCCAGCAGCTTAGACCCGTGGCAGCCGATCTCTGGAAACACCATATATTTT. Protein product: CASSLDPWQPISGNTIYF.

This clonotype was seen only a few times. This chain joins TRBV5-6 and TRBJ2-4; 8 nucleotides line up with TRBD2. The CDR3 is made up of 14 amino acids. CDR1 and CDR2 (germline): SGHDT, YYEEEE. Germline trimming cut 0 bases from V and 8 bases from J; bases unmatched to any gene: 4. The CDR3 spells CASSLAGGEDIQYF. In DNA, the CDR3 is TGTGCCAGCAGCTTGGCCGGGGGGGAGGACATTCAGTACTTC.

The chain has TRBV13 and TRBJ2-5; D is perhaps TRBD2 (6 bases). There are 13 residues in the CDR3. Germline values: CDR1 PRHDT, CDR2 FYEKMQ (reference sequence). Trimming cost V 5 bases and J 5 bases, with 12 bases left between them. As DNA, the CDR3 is TGTGCCAGCAGCAGAACTAGCATGGAGACCCAGTACTTC. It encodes CASSRTSMETQYF.

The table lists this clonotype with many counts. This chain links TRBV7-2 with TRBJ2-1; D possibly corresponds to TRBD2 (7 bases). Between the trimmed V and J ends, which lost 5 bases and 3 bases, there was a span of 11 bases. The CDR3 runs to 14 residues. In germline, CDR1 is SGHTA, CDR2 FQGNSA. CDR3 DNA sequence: TGTGCCAGCAGCCACGGGGGGCGCTACAATGAGCAGTTCTTC. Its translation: CASSHGGRYNEQFF. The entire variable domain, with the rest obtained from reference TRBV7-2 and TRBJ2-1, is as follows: GAGVSQSPSNKVTEKGKDVELRCDPISGHTALYWYRQSLGQGLEFLIYFQGNSAPDKSGLPSDRFSAERTGGSVSTLTIQRTQQEDSAVYLCASSHGGRYNEQFFGPGTRLTVL.

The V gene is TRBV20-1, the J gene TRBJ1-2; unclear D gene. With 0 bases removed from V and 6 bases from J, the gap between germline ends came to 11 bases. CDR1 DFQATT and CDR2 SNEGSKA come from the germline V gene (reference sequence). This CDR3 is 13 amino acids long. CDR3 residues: CSARDRRRNGYTF. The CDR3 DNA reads TGCAGTGCTAGAGATAGGCGGAGGAATGGCTACACCTTC.

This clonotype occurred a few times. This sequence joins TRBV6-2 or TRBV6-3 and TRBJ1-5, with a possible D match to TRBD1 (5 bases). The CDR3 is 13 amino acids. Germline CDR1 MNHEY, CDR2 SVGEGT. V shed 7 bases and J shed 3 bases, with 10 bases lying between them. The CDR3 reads CASMGGINQPQHF. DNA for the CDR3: TGTGCCAGCATGGGGGGGATCAATCAGCCCCAGCATTTT.

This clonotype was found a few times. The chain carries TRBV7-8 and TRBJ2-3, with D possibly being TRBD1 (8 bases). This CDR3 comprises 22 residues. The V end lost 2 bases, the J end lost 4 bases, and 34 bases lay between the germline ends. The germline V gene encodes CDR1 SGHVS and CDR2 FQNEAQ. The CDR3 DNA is TGTGCCAGCAGCTTAATCCGCGGGGGTACCCTCCGGGGGACAGGAGTCGCAGATACGCAGTATTTT. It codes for CASSLIRGGTLRGTGVADTQYF.

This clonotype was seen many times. The DNA of the CDR3 is TGTGCCTGGGGGGGACAGGGGGTCTGGGAGCAGTACTTC. This sequence encodes CAWGGQGVWEQYF. This chain connects TRBV30 to TRBJ2-7, with 11 nucleotides matching TRBD1. The CDR3 runs 13 residues. The germline gives CDR1 GTSNPN, CDR2 SVGIG (reference sequence). V was clipped by 5 bases and J by 7 bases; unmatched bases: 7.

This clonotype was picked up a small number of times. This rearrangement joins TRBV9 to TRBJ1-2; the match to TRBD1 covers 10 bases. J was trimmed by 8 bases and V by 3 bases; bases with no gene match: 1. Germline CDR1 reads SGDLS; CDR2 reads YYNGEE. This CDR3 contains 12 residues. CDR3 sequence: CASSGTGGGYTF. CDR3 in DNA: TGTGCCAGCAGCGGGACAGGGGGAGGCTACACCTTC. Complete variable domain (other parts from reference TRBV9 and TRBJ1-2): DSGVTQTPKHLITATGQRVTLRCSPRSGDLSVYWYQQSLDQGLQFLIQYYNGEERAKGNILERFSAQQFPDLHSELNLSSLELGDSALYFCASSGTGGGYTFGSGTRLTVV.

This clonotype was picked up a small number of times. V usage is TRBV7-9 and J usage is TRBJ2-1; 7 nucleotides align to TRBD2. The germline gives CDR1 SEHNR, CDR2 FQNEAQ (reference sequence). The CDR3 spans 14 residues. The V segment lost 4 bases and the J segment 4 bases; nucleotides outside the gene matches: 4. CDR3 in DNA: TGTGCCAGCAGCTCCCGAGCGGGGTACAATGAGCAGTTCTTC. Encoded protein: CASSSRAGYNEQFF.

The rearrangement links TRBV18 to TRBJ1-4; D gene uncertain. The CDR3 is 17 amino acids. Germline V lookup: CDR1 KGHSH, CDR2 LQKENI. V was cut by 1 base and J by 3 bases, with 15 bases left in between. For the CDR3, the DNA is TGTGCCAGCTCACCACAAGATTGGGGAGCAGCTAATGAAAAACTGTTTTTT. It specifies CASSPQDWGAANEKLFF.

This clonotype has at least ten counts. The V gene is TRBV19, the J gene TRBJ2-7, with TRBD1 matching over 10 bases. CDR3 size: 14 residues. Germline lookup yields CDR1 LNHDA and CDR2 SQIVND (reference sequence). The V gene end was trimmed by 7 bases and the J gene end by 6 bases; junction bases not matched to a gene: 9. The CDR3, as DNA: TGTGCCAGTACCTCAGGGACAGGGGTCGCCGAGCAGTACTTC. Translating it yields CASTSGTGVAEQYF.

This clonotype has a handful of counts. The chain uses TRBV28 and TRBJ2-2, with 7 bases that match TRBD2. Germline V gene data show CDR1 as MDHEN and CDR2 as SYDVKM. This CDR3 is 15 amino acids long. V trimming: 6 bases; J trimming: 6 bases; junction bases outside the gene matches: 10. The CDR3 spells CASSLLGEGSGELFF. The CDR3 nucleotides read TGTGCCAGCAGCCTCCTAGGGGAGGGTTCCGGGGAGCTGTTTTTT. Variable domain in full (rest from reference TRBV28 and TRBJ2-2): DVKVTQSSRYLVKRTGEKVFLECVQDMDHENMFWYRQDPGLGLRLIYFSYDVKMKEKGDIPEGYSVSREKKERFSLILESASTNQTSMYLCASSLLGEGSGELFFGEGSRLTVL.

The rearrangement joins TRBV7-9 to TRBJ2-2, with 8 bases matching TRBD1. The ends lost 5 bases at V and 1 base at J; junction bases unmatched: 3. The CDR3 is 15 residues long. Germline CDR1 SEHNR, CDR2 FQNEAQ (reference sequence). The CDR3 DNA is TGTGCCAGCAGCCGAGGACAGGGGAACACCGGGGAGCTGTTTTTT. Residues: CASSRGQGNTGELFF.

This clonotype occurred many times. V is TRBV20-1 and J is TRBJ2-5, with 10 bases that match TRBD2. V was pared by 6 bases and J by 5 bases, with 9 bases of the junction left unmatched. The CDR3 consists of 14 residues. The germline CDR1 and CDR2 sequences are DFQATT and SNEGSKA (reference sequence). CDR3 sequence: CSATSGGDWETQYF. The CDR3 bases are TGCAGTGCCACGAGCGGGGGGGACTGGGAGACCCAGTACTTC.

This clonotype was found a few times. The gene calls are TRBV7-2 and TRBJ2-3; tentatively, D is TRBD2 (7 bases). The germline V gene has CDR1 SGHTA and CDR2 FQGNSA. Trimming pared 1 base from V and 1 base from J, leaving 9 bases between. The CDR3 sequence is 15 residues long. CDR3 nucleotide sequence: TGTGCCAGCAGCTTAGGGGGGGGCGGCACAGATACGCAGTATTTT. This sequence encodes CASSLGGGGTDTQYF.

The CDR3 loop is CASSQDKRGGQQYF. In nucleotides, the CDR3 is TGTGCCAGCAGCCAAGACAAACGGGGGGGCCAGCAGTACTTC. This chain links TRBV3-1 with TRBJ2-7; 8 nucleotides agree with TRBD2. This CDR3 is 14 amino acids long. CDR1 and CDR2 from the germline V gene are LGHDT and YNNKEL (reference sequence). Trimming removed 0 bases from V and 8 bases from J; junction bases left unmatched: 6.

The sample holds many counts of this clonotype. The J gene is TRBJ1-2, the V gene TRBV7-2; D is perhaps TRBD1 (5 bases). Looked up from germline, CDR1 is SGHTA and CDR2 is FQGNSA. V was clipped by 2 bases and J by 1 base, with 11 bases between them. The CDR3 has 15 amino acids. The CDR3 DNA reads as TGTGCCAGCAGCTTAAGCCAGACAGTTAACTATGGCTACACCTTC. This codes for CASSLSQTVNYGYTF. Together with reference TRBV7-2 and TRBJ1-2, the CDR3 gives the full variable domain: GAGVSQSPSNKVTEKGKDVELRCDPISGHTALYWYRQSLGQGLEFLIYFQGNSAPDKSGLPSDRFSAERTGGSVSTLTIQRTQQEDSAVYLCASSLSQTVNYGYTFGSGTRLTVV.

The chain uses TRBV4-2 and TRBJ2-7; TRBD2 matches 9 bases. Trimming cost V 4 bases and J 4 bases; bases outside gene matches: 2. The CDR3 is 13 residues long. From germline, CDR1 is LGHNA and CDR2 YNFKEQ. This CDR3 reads CASSPSGEYEQYF. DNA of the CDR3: TGTGCCAGCAGCCCTAGCGGGGAATACGAGCAGTACTTC.

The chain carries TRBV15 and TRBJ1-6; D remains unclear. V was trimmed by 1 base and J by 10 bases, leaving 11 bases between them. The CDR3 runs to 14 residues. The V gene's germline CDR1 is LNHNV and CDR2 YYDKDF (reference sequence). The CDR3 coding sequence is TGTGCCACCAGCAGAGGTCACGGGCCCTCACCCCTCCACTTT. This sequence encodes CATSRGHGPSPLHF.

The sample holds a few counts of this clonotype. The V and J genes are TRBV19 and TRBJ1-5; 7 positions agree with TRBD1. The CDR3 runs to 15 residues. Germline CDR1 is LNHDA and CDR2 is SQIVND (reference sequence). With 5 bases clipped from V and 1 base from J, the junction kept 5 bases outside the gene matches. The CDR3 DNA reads TGTGCCAGTAGTTTACAGGGGCCGAGCAATCAGCCCCAGCATTTT. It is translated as CASSLQGPSNQPQHF. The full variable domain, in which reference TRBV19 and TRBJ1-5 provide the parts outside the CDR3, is DGGITQSPKYLFRKEGQNVTLSCEQNLNHDAMYWYRQDPGQGLRLIYYSQIVNDFQKGDIAEGYSVSREKKESFPLTVTSAQKNPTAFYLCASSLQGPSNQPQHFGDGTRLSIL.

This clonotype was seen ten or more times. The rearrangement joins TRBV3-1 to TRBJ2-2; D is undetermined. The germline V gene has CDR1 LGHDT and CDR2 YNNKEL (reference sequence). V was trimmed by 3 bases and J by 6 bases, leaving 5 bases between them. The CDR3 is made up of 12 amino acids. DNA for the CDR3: TGTGCCAGCAGCCAGGGATCCGGGGAGCTGTTTTTT. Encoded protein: CASSQGSGELFF.

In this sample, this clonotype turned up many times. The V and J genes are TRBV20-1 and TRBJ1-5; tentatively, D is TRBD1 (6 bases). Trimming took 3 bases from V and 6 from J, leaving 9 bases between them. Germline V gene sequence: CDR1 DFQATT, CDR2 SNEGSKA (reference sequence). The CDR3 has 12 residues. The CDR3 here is CSASRGPQPQHF. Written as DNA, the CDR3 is TGCAGTGCTAGCCGGGGGCCTCAGCCCCAGCATTTT.